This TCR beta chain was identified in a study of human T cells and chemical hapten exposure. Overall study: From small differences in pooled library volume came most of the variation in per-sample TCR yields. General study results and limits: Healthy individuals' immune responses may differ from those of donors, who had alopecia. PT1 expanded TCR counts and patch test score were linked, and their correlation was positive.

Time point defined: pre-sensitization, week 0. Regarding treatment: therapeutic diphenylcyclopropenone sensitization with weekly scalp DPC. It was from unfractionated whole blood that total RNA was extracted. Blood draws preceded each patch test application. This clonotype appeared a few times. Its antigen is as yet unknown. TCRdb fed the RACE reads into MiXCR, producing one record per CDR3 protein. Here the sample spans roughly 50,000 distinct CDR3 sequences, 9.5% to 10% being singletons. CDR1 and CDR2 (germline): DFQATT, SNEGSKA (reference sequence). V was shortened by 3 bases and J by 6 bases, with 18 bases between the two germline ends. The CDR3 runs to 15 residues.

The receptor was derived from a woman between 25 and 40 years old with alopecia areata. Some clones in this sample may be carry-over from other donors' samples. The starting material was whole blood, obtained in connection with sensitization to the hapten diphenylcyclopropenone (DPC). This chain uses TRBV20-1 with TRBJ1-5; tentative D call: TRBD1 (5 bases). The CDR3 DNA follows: TGCAGTGCTAGTGGACTCCGTGGGGGTTTTCAGCCCCAGCATTTT. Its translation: CSASGLRGGFQPQHF.